This T cell receptor beta chain appears in the sequencing data of a study of immune characterization of retroperitoneal liposarcoma. Germline lookup yields CDR1 MNHEY and CDR2 SMNVEV (reference sequence). The V end lost 3 bases, the J end lost 2 bases, and 11 bases lay between the germline ends. The length of the CDR3 is 15 residues. TCRdb analysed the PCR reads with MiXCR anew, one entry per CDR3 protein. The sample has roughly 11,000 distinct CDR3 sequences; 26% are singletons. Sequencing was performed on tumor tissue. This chain joins TRBV27 and TRBJ2-1; D is undetermined. This receptor was taken from a female donor with retroperitoneal liposarcoma. As DNA, the CDR3 is TGTGCCAGCAGTTTTGGTGGGATGACCTACAATGAGCAGTTCTTC. Translated: CASSFGGMTYNEQFF.